These T cell receptor beta chains were read from a single sample in a study of T cells in Graves' hyperthyroidism and ophthalmopathy. TCRdb fed the multiplex PCR reads into MiXCR, producing one record per CDR3 protein. Of 300,000 to 450,000 distinct CDR3 sequences in the sample, about 15% were seen once. Sample: blood. The receptor source for this set is a woman between 25 and 40 years old with Graves' hyperthyroidism that later progressed to Graves' ophthalmopathy. CDR3s include the opening cysteine and the closing phenylalanine or tryptophan. Fields, in order: D gene, clone size, V gene, J gene, CDR3 protein, CDR3 DNA. The D gene is left open where the match is weak. Some rows have no size entry. The others give once, few or many, or a class for an expanded clone.

>TRBD2|-|TRBV29-1|TRBJ2-2
CRRTSAGELFF
TGCAGAAGGACTAGTGCCGGGGAGCTGTTTTTT
>-|few|TRBV6-2/TRBV6-3|TRBJ1-5
CASSLDFQPQHF
TGTGCCAGCAGTCTAGATTTTCAGCCCCAGCATTTT
>TRBD2|few|TRBV7-8|TRBJ2-1
CASSFRLAANEQFF
TGTGCCAGCAGCTTTCGACTAGCCGCCAATGAGCAGTTCTTC
>TRBD1|few|TRBV11-2|TRBJ1-2
CASSLAGTGGPRGPGYTF
TGTGCCAGCAGCTTAGCCGGGACAGGGGGTCCACGCGGTCCCGGCTACACCTTC
>-|-|TRBV11-2|TRBJ1-2
CASSLEPGAVYGYTF
TGTGCCAGCAGCTTAGAGCCGGGGGCGGTCTATGGCTACACCTTC
>-|many|TRBV13|TRBJ1-1
CASSYGGRVAEAFF
TGTGCCAGCAGTTACGGGGGGAGGGTGGCTGAAGCTTTCTTT
>TRBD1|many|TRBV3-1|TRBJ2-5
CASSRIPMSGTGSWETQYF
TGTGCCAGCAGCCGTATCCCTATGAGTGGGACAGGGTCATGGGAGACCCAGTACTTC
>TRBD1|few|TRBV28|TRBJ1-2
CASSLRQGPGYGYTF
TGTGCCAGCAGTTTAAGACAGGGGCCGGGGTATGGCTACACCTTC
>TRBD2|many|TRBV7-6|TRBJ2-7
CASSLVAGARYEQYF
TGTGCCAGCAGCTTAGTTGCGGGAGCGAGGTACGAGCAGTACTTC
>-|-|TRBV5-1|TRBJ2-7
CASSTDGGGGQYF
TGCGCCAGCAGCACGGACGGAGGAGGAGGGCAGTACTTC
>TRBD1|many|TRBV12-3/TRBV12-4|TRBJ1-6
CASRPGTAGGSPLHF
TGTGCCAGCAGACCCGGGACAGCCGGAGGTTCACCCCTCCACTTT
>-|-|TRBV29-1|TRBJ2-2
CSVERQNTGELFF
TGCAGCGTTGAAAGGCAGAACACCGGGGAGCTGTTTTTT
>TRBD1|few|TRBV10-3|TRBJ1-1
CAIGGQGLNTEAFF
TGTGCCATCGGGGGACAGGGGTTGAACACTGAAGCTTTCTTT
>-|many|TRBV20-1|TRBJ1-3
CSAPEGRGTGNTIYF
TGCAGTGCTCCCGAAGGTCGGGGTACGGGAAACACCATATATTTT
>-|many|TRBV6-5|TRBJ1-2
CASSYEEGNYGYTF
TGTGCCAGCAGTTACGAGGAGGGCAACTATGGCTACACCTTC
>TRBD1|few|TRBV6-2/TRBV6-3|TRBJ1-5
CASTKETGANQPQHF
TGTGCCAGTACTAAAGAGACAGGGGCCAATCAGCCCCAGCATTTT
>TRBD2|many|TRBV20-1|TRBJ2-3
CTNGLSGSADTQYF
TGCACCAACGGTTTAAGCGGGAGCGCAGATACGCAGTATTTT
>TRBD2|few|TRBV5-4|TRBJ2-3
CASSRDGGSSGTDTQYF
TGTGCCAGCAGCAGGGACGGCGGGAGTTCTGGCACAGATACGCAGTATTTT
>-|many|TRBV6-1|TRBJ2-7
CASRGRGEAYEQYF
TGTGCCAGCAGGGGCAGGGGTGAAGCCTACGAGCAGTACTTC
>-|-|TRBV5-4|TRBJ2-1
CASSLYGPGYEQFF
TGTGCCAGCAGCTTGTACGGCCCCGGATATGAGCAGTTCTTC
>TRBD2|-|TRBV20-1|TRBJ2-7
CSASGGEVLAGSFGQYF
TGCAGTGCTTCAGGGGGCGAGGTACTAGCGGGATCTTTCGGGCAGTACTTC
>TRBD1|-|TRBV4-1|TRBJ2-2
CASSHLPGQQTGELFF
TGCGCCAGCAGCCATCTACCGGGACAGCAGACCGGGGAGCTGTTTTTT
>-|many|TRBV5-1|TRBJ2-1
CASSPMEGQPSWDEQFF
TGCGCCAGCAGCCCCATGGAGGGACAGCCCTCCTGGGATGAGCAGTTCTTC
>-|-|TRBV19|TRBJ1-5
CASISRTRDQPQHF
TGTGCCAGTATAAGTCGGACAAGGGATCAGCCCCAGCATTTT
>-|many|TRBV7-9|TRBJ2-1
CASSLAIGGYEQFF
TGTGCCAGCAGCTTAGCGATCGGGGGTTATGAGCAGTTCTTC